These 14 T cell receptor beta chains originate from one sample sequenced in a study of shared clonotypes between healthy human individuals. Clones were sequenced by immunoSEQ multiplex PCR, and TCRdb holds only the in-frame ones, with some missing. The sample shows 450,000 to 600,000 clones, less than 80% of them seen only once. The sequencing sample was made of PBMCs. All receptors come from a woman aged 40 to 50 in good health. Some clones in this sample may be carry-over from other donors' samples.

The chain is built from TRBV11-3 and TRBJ2-7, with 9 positions matching TRBD1. CDR3 length equals 16 residues. With V trimmed by 0 bases and J by 4 bases, 7 bases remained unmatched. Germline-derived CDR1 and CDR2 are SGHNT and YENEEA. The CDR3 region has the DNA TGTGCCAGCAGCTTAGACGCCGGACAGGGGATTTACGAGCAGTACTTC. Its translation is CASSLDAGQGIYEQYF.

This chain links TRBV6-5 with TRBJ2-7, with 8 nucleotides matching TRBD2. The CDR3 covers 15 residues. Per germline, CDR1 MNHEY and CDR2 SVGAGI. V was pared by 4 bases and J by 4 bases, with 9 bases of the junction left unmatched. The CDR3 spells CASSSAAGGRYEQYF. CDR3 DNA: TGTGCCAGCAGTTCCGCGGCGGGAGGAAGGTACGAGCAGTACTTC.

The J gene is TRBJ2-5, the V gene TRBV4-2, with 7 bases lining up with TRBD1. The length of the CDR3 is 14 residues. The germline gives CDR1 LGHNA, CDR2 YNFKEQ. The trim removed 2 bases at V and 13 bases at J, leaving 13 bases unmatched. The CDR3 bases are TGTGCCAGCAGCCAAAAGGGGGCTGGGGGAGTCCGGTACTTC. Its protein product is CASSQKGAGGVRYF.

The chain recombines TRBV12-1 with TRBJ2-3; whether TRBD2, the table's D call, matches the DNA was not checked. TRBV12-1 is deemed a pseudogene. This CDR3 is built from 16 residues. CDR3 nucleotides: TGTGCCAGCAGGCCTGCGGGTGACTCTAGCACAGATACGCAGTATTTT. This gives the protein CASRPAGDSSTDTQYF.

The genes are TRBV5-4 and TRBJ1-2, with 9 nucleotides matching TRBD1. CDR1 is SGHNT and CDR2 is YYREEE in the germline V gene (reference sequence). The CDR3 is made up of 18 amino acids. The V segment lost 4 bases and the J segment 4 bases; nucleotides outside the gene matches: 17. The CDR3 loop is CASSRRSGDREGGYGYTF. CDR3 sequence (DNA): TGTGCCAGCAGCCGTAGGAGTGGGGACAGGGAAGGGGGCTATGGCTACACCTTC.

The V and J genes are TRBV7-9 and TRBJ2-1; possible D gene TRBD2, 6 bases. The CDR3 has 14 amino acids. The V gene lost 5 bases and the J gene lost 8 bases, with 16 bases spanning the gap. Per germline, CDR1 SEHNR and CDR2 FQNEAQ (reference sequence). The CDR3 coding sequence is TGTGCCAGCAGCACTTCGACTAGGAGGGATGAGCAGTTCTTC. Protein product: CASSTSTRRDEQFF.

The V call is TRBV19, the J call TRBJ2-2, with a weak D call TRBD2 (6 bases). Germline V CDR1 and CDR2: LNHDA, SQIVND (reference sequence). The CDR3 extends over 14 amino acids. V lost 11 bases to trimming and J lost 3 bases, with 16 bases between them. As DNA, the CDR3 is TGTGCCTCCAGAAAAGGGAGGTACACCGGGGAGCTGTTTTTT. Amino acid sequence: CASRKGRYTGELFF.

Here the CDR3 DNA reads TGTGCCAGCAGCGTAGAGGTCGGCTCTAGCACAGATACGCAGTATTTT. Translation gives CASSVEVGSSTDTQYF. The chain couples TRBV9 to TRBJ2-3; D is uncertain. V was shortened by 0 bases and J by 0 bases, with 11 bases between the two germline ends. The CDR3 is 16 amino acids. Germline CDR1 SGDLS, CDR2 YYNGEE. Drawing the rest from reference TRBV9 and TRBJ2-3, the complete variable domain is DSGVTQTPKHLITATGQRVTLRCSPRSGDLSVYWYQQSLDQGLQFLIQYYNGEERAKGNILERFSAQQFPDLHSELNLSSLELGDSALYFCASSVEVGSSTDTQYFGPGTRLTVL.

This chain connects TRBV2 to TRBJ2-7; no definite D call. Germline CDR1 reads SNHLY; CDR2 reads FYNNEI. This CDR3 has 12 residues. Between the trimmed V and J ends, which lost 6 bases and 4 bases, there was a span of 10 bases. The chain's CDR3 is CASSDHRYEQYF. The CDR3 region has the DNA TGTGCCAGCAGCGACCACAGATACGAGCAGTACTTC.

This rearrangement joins TRBV7-2 to TRBJ2-7; possible D gene TRBD2, 5 bases. This CDR3 is 15 amino acids long. Trimming removed 3 bases at V and 0 bases at J, with 12 bases between. Germline CDR1 is SGHTA and CDR2 is FQGNSA. The CDR3 coding sequence is TGTGCCAGCAGCTTTAACATGGGGAGCTCCTACGAGCAGTACTTC. Translated: CASSFNMGSSYEQYF.

This clone showed up just once. The chain recombines TRBV6-5 with TRBJ2-7; D gene unclear. CDR1 and CDR2 (germline): MNHEY, SVGAGI. The CDR3 sequence is 13 residues long. The ends were cut back, 4 bases at V and 3 bases at J, with 10 bases in the middle. The CDR3 sequence: CASSSWPLYEQYF. Written as DNA, the CDR3 is TGTGCCAGCAGTTCCTGGCCGCTCTACGAGCAGTACTTC.

The V gene is TRBV7-2, the J gene TRBJ2-5; 12 bases fit TRBD2. Germline CDR1 is SGHTA and CDR2 is FQGNSA. Trimming cost V 6 bases and J 5 bases; bases outside gene matches: 10. This CDR3 has 16 amino acids. The CDR3: CASRRQALAGGETQYF. CDR3 coding DNA: TGTGCCAGCAGAAGACAGGCCCTAGCGGGAGGGGAGACCCAGTACTTC.

The chain is built from TRBV7-2 and TRBJ2-1; the match to TRBD2 covers 11 bases. The CDR3 contains 15 residues. Germline CDR1 SGHTA, CDR2 FQGNSA. J was trimmed by 9 bases and V by 4 bases; bases with no gene match: 8. CDR3: CASSSGLAVAGEQFF. CDR3 coding DNA: TGTGCCAGCAGCTCGGGACTAGCGGTAGCCGGTGAGCAGTTCTTC.

This clone was seen a few times. The gene calls are TRBV7-9 and TRBJ2-1; 10 bases fit TRBD2. The CDR3 runs to 19 residues. Germline CDR1 is SEHNR and CDR2 is FQNEAQ (reference sequence). J was trimmed by 0 bases and V by 4 bases; bases with no gene match: 12. CDR3 in amino acids: CASSSPGLAIFGSYNEQFF. The CDR3 bases are TGTGCCAGCAGCTCTCCGGGACTAGCGATTTTTGGCTCCTACAATGAGCAGTTCTTC.